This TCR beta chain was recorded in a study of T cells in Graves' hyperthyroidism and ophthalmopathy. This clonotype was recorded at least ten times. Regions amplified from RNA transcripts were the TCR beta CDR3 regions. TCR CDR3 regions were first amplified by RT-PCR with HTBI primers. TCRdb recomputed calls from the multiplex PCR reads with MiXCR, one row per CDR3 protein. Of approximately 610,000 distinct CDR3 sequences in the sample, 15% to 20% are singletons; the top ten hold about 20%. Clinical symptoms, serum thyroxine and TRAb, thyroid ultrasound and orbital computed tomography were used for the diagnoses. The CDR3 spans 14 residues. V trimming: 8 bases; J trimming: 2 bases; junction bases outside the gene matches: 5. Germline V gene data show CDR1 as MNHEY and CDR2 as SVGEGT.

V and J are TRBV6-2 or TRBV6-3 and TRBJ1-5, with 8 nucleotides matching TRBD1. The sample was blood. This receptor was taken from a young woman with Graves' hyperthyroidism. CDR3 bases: TGTGCCAGCTCGGGACAGGCCGGCAATCAGCCCCAGCATTTT. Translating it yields CASSGQAGNQPQHF.